The 8 T cell receptor beta chains given below trace back to one sample, sequenced in a study of blood T cell repertoires in COVID-19. Generated by immunoSEQ multiplex PCR, the TCRdb table keeps only in-frame clones and is missing some. The data contain 250,000 to 300,000 clones, about 86% of them singletons. Material for sequencing was PBMCs or T cells enriched from blood (not recorded which). These receptors were obtained from a man aged 25-45 years with acute COVID-19.

The gene calls are TRBV28 and TRBJ2-2; D might be TRBD1 (6 bases). Germline CDR1 MDHEN, CDR2 SYDVKM. CDR3 size: 14 residues. V was cut by 6 bases and J by 2 bases, with 10 bases left in between. CDR3 amino acids: CASRQGSNTGELFF. In nucleotides, the CDR3 is TGTGCCAGCAGGCAGGGGTCTAACACCGGGGAGCTGTTTTTT.

The V call is TRBV9, the J call TRBJ1-6; the match to TRBD1 covers 10 bases. Unmatched junction bases numbered 3, after V lost 3 bases and J lost 0 bases. The CDR3 extends over 17 amino acids. In germline, CDR1 is SGDLS, CDR2 YYNGEE. The DNA for the CDR3 is TGTGCCAGCAGCGCGGGGACAGGGGCCTCCTATAATTCACCCCTCCACTTT. It translates to CASSAGTGASYNSPLHF.

The chain uses TRBV3-1 (or the pseudogene TRBV3-2) and TRBJ2-7, with 8 bases that match TRBD1. Trimming removed 4 bases from V and 5 bases from J; junction bases left unmatched: 7. The CDR3 runs 14 residues. Germline V CDR1 and CDR2: LGHDT, YNNKEL (reference sequence). The CDR3 is CASSPRTGSHEQYV. DNA of the CDR3: TGTGCCAGCAGCCCCCGGACAGGGTCCCACGAGCAGTACGTC.

The genes are TRBV7-9 and TRBJ2-7; TRBD1 is a possible D gene (6 bases). Trimming took off 5 bases at V and 4 bases at J, with 12 bases between the two ends. Germline values: CDR1 SEHNR, CDR2 FQNEAQ (reference sequence). The CDR3 runs to 13 residues. CDR3 amino acids: CASSELTGYEQYV. DNA of the CDR3: TGTGCCAGCAGCGAGCTAACAGGGTACGAGCAGTACGTC.

This chain links TRBV18 with TRBJ1-5; D unresolved. V was clipped by 3 bases and J by 0 bases, with 12 bases between them. The V gene's germline CDR1 is KGHSH and CDR2 LQKENI. The CDR3 totals 16 residues. The CDR3, as DNA: TGTGCCAGCTCACCCTGGGCAGTTGATAGCAATCAGCCCCAGCATTTT. Encoded protein: CASSPWAVDSNQPQHF.

The table lists this clone with a count of one. V gene TRBV7-2 combines with J gene TRBJ2-1; D perhaps matches TRBD1 (6 bases). The CDR3 is 15 residues long. V lost 6 bases, J lost 8 bases, and 20 bases lay in between. From germline, CDR1 is SGHTA and CDR2 FQGNSA. CDR3 sequence: CASRPTGSGIHEQFF. CDR3 DNA: TGTGCCAGCAGACCAACAGGGTCGGGTATACATGAGCAGTTCTTC.

This chain links TRBV25-1 with TRBJ1-6, with a possible D match to TRBD1 (5 bases). The germline V and J ends were trimmed by 6 bases and 6 bases, with 12 bases remaining between them. The CDR3 sequence is 14 residues long. Germline V CDR1 and CDR2: MGHDK, SYGVNS. The CDR3 sequence is CASRTGTFNSPLHF. As DNA, the CDR3 is TGTGCCAGCAGGACCGGGACTTTTAATTCACCCCTCCACTTT. Complete variable domain (other parts from reference TRBV25-1 and TRBJ1-6): EADIYQTPRYLVIGTGKKITLECSQTMGHDKMYWYQQDPGMELHLIHYSYGVNSTEKGDLSSESTVSRIRTEHFPLTLESARPSHTSQYLCASRTGTFNSPLHFGNGTRLTVT.

The V call is TRBV5-6, the J call TRBJ1-2, with D maybe TRBD1 (6 bases). Germline CDR1 reads SGHDT; CDR2 reads YYEEEE. The CDR3 covers 18 residues. V was pared by 0 bases and J by 4 bases, with 22 bases between. The CDR3 here is CASSLAPGTQTRVYGYTF. DNA of the CDR3: TGTGCCAGCAGCTTGGCCCCCGGGACACAGACTCGGGTCTATGGCTACACCTTC.